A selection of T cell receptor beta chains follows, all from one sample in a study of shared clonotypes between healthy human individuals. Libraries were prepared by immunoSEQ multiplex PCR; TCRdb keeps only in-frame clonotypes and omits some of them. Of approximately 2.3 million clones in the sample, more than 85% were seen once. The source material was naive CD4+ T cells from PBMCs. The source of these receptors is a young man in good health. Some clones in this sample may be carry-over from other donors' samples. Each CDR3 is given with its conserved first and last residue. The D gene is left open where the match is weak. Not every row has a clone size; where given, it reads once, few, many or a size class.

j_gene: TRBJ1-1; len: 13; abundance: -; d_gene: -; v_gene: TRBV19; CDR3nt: TGTGCCAGTAGTACAACTCGAGACACTGAAGCTTTCTTT; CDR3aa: CASSTTRDTEAFF
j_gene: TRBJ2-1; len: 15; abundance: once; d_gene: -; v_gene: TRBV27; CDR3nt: TGTGCCAGCAGCCCCAGGGAGACGGGGTACAATGAGCAGTTCTTC; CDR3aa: CASSPRETGYNEQFF
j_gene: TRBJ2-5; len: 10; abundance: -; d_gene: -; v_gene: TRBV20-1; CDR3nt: TGCAGTGCTGAGGCAGAGGCCCAGTACTTC; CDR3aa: CSAEAEAQYF
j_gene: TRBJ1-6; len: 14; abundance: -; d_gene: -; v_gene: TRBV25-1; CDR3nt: TGTGCCAGCAGTGGCGGACCCCGGGATTCACCCCTCCACTTT; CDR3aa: CASSGGPRDSPLHF
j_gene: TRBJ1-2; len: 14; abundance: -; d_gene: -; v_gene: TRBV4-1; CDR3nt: TGCGCCAGCAGCCAAGAACGGGGATACTATGGCTACACCTTC; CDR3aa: CASSQERGYYGYTF
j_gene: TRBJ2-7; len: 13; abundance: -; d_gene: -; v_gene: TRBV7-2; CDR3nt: TGTGCCAGCAGCACCACTTTCTACCGGGAGCAGTACTTC; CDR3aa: CASSTTFYREQYF
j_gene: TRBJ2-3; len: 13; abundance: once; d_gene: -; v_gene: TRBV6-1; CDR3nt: TGTGCCAGCAGTGACCATCTCGGGGATACGCAGTATTTT; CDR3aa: CASSDHLGDTQYF
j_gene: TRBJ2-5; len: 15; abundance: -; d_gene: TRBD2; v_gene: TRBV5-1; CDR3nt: TGCGCCAGAGCAAGCGGGAGTAGGCTTTATGAGACCCAGTACTTC; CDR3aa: CARASGSRLYETQYF
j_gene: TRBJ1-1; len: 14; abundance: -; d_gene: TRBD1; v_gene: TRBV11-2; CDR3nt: TGTGCCAGCAGCCGCGGGACAGTGAACACTGAAGCTTTCTTT; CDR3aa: CASSRGTVNTEAFF
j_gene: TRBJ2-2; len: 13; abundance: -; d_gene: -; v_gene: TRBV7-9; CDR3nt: TGTGCCAGCAGCTTAGGTGGCACCGGGGAGCTGTTTTTT; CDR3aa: CASSLGGTGELFF
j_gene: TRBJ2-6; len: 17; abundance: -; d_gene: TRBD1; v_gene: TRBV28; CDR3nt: TGTGCCAGCGCTCCGGGACAGGGGGCGGTCGGGGCCAACGTCCTGACTTTC; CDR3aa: CASAPGQGAVGANVLTF
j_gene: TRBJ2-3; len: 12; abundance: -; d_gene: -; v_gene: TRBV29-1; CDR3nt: TGCAGCCATCTTGCCGGGCCCGATACGCAGTATTTT; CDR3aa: CSHLAGPDTQYF
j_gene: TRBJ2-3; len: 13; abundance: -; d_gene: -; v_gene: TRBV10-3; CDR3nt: TGTGCCATCAGGGACGCTGGCACAGATACGCAGTATTTT; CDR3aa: CAIRDAGTDTQYF
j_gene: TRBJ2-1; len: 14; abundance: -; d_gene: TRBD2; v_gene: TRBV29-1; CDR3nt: TGCAGCGCCCCCGGGGCGGGAGGGTACAATGAGCAGTTCTTC; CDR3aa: CSAPGAGGYNEQFF
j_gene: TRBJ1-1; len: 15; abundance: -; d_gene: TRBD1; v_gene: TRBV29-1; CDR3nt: TGCAGCGTTGAGGTTAGGGGGCAGGATAACACTGAAGCTTTCTTT; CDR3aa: CSVEVRGQDNTEAFF
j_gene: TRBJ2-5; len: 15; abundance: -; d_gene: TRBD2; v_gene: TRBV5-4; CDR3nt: TGTGCCAGCAGCTTAGGGCGGGAGGGCCTTAAGACCCAGTACTTC; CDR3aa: CASSLGREGLKTQYF
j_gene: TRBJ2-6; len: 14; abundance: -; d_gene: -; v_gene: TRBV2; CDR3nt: TGTGCCAGCAGTGTGGACTCTGGGGCCAACGTCCTGACTTTC; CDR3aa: CASSVDSGANVLTF
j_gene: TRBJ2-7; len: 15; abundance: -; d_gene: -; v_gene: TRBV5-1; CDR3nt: TGCGCCAGCAGCCCGGTTGGAACGTCTAGCTACGAGCAGTACTTC; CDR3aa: CASSPVGTSSYEQYF
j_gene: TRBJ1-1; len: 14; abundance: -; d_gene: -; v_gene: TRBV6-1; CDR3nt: TGTGCCAGCAGTGAATATGGCAGAGGGGGTGAAGCTTTCTTT; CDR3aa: CASSEYGRGGEAFF